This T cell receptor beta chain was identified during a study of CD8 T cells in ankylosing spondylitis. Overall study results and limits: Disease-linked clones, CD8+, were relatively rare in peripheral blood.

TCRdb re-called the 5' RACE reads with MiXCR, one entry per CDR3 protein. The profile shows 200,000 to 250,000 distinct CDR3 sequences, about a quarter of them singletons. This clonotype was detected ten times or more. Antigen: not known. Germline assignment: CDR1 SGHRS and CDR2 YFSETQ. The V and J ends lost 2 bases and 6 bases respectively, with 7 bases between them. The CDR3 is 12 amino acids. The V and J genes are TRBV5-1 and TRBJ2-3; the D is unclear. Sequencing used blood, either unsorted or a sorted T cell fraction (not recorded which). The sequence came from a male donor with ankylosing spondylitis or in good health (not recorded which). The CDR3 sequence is CASSFSDDTQYF. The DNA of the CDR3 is TGCGCCAGCAGCTTTTCCGACGATACGCAGTATTTT.